These 5 T cell receptor beta chains were sequenced from one sample in a study of T cell responses to AZD1222 COVID-19 vaccine. Data came from immunoSEQ multiplex PCR; TCRdb stores just in-frame clones and leaves some out. In the table there are 140,000 to 150,000 clones, 85% to 95% of which are singletons. The source material was peripheral blood, sampled on day 0 of AZD1222 vaccination. The receptors were gathered from an adult in good health.

The chain combines TRBV5-1 with TRBJ1-1, with D tentatively TRBD1 (6 bases). Trimming took 4 bases from V and 1 from J, leaving 8 bases between them. The germline V gene encodes CDR1 SGHRS and CDR2 YFSETQ. This CDR3 region has 13 residues. The CDR3 DNA is TGCGCCAGCAGCCAACAGGGGAACACTGAAGCTTTCTTT. Its translation is CASSQQGNTEAFF.

The rearrangement joins TRBV4-3 to TRBJ1-6; 7 bases are shared with TRBD1. Germline V CDR1 and CDR2: LGHNA, YSLEER. The CDR3 sequence is 20 residues long. With 3 bases clipped from V and 0 bases from J, the junction kept 14 bases outside the gene matches. The CDR3 here is CASSQLTGPPESSYNSPLHF. The DNA for the CDR3 is TGCGCCAGCAGCCAGCTGACAGGGCCCCCGGAAAGCTCCTATAATTCACCCCTCCACTTT.

There are a few counts of this clone. The J gene is TRBJ1-5, the V gene TRBV2; the D is unclear. Trimming took 5 bases from V and 0 from J, leaving 8 bases between them. The germline V gene has CDR1 SNHLY and CDR2 FYNNEI. There are 14 residues in the CDR3. This chain's CDR3 is CASSTWNSNQPQHF. The CDR3 bases are TGTGCCAGCAGTACGTGGAATAGCAATCAGCCCCAGCATTTT.

This chain uses TRBV21-1 with TRBJ2-7; the D call of TRBD2 is as the table states it, not checked on the DNA. TRBV21-1 is a pseudogene locus. The CDR3 sequence is 15 residues long. As DNA, the CDR3 is TGTGCCAGCAGCAATTCGAGGGCCCAGTCCTACGAGCAGTACTTC. Residues: CASSNSRAQSYEQYF.

The genes are TRBV6-2 or TRBV6-3 and TRBJ1-1; no clear D. This CDR3 spans 12 amino acids. V lost 2 bases and J 5 bases, leaving 6 bases between the germline ends. CDR1 is MNHEY and CDR2 is SVGEGT in the germline V gene. CDR3 region: CASSYRRTEAFF. The CDR3 coding sequence is TGTGCCAGCAGTTACCGGAGGACTGAAGCTTTCTTT.